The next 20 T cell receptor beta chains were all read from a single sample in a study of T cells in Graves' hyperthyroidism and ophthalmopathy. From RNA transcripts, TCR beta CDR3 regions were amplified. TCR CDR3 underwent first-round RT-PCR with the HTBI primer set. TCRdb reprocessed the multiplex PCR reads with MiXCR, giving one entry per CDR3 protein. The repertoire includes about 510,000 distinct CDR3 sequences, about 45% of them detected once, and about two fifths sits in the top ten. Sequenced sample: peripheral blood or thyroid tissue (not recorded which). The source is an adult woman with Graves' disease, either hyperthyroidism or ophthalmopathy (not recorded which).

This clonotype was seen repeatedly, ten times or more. CDR3 nucleotides: TGTGCCAGTAGCCCCCAACGGGGGACAGGGGTGAAGCTGTTTTTT. Protein sequence: CASSPQRGTGVKLFF. The chain recombines TRBV19 with TRBJ2-2; 10 nucleotides match TRBD1. This CDR3 contains 15 residues. Trimming took 6 bases from V and 12 from J; bases not matched to a gene: 13. The germline V gene has CDR1 LNHDA and CDR2 SQIVND (reference sequence).

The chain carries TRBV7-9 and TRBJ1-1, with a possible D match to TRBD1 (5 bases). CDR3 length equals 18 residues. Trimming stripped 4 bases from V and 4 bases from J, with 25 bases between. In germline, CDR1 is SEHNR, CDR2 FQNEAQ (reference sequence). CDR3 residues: CASSSDGGRGLFSTEAFF. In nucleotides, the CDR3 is TGTGCCAGCAGCTCTGACGGGGGTAGGGGTCTATTTTCCACTGAAGCTTTCTTT.

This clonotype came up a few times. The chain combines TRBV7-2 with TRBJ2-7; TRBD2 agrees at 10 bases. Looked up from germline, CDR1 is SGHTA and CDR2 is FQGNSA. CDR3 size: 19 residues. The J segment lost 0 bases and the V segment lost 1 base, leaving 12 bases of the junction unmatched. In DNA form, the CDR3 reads TGTGCCAGCAGCTTAGGGGGGGTTTGGGCTAGCGGGAGCTCCTACGAGCAGTACTTC. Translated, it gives CASSLGGVWASGSSYEQYF.

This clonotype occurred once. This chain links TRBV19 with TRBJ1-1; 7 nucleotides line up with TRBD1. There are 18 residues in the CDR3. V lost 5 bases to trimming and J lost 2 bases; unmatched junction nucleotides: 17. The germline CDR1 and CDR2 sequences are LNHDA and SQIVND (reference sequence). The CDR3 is CASSQPQGLWMRNTEAFF. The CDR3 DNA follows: TGTGCCAGTAGTCAACCACAGGGGCTGTGGATGAGAAACACTGAAGCTTTCTTT.

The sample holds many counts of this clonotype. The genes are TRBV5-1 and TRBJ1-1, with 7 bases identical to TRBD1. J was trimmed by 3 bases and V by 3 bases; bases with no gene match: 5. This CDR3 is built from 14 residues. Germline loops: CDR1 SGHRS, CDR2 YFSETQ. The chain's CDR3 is CASSSGTVYTEAFF. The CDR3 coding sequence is TGCGCCAGCAGCTCCGGGACAGTCTACACTGAAGCTTTCTTT.

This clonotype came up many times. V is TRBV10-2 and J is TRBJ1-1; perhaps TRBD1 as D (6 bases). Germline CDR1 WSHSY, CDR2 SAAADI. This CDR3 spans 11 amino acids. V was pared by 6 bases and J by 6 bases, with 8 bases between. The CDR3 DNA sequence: TGCGCCAGCAGAAGGGGGGCTGAAGCTTTCTTT. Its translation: CASRRGAEAFF.

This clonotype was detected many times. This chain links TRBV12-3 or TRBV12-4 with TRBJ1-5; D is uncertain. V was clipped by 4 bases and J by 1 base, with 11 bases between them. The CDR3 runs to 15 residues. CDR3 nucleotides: TGTGCCAGCAGTTATGGGCCAGAGAGCAATCAGCCCCAGCATTTT. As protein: CASSYGPESNQPQHF.

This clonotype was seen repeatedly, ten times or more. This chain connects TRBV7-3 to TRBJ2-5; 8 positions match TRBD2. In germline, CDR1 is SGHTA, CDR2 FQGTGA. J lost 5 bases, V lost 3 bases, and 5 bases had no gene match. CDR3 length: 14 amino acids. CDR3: CASSLGAGVETQYF. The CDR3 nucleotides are TGTGCCAGCAGCTTGGGAGCGGGAGTGGAGACCCAGTACTTC. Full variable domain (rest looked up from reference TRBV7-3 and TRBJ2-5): GAGVSQTPSNKVTEKGKYVELRCDPISGHTALYWYRQSLGQGPEFLIYFQGTGAADDSGLPNDRFFAVRPEGSVSTLKIQRTERGDSAVYLCASSLGAGVETQYFGPGTRLLVL.

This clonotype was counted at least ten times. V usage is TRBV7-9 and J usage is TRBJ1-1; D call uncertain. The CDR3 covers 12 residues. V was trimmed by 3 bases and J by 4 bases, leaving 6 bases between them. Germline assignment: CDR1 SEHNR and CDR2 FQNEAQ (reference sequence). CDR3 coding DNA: TGTGCCAGCAGCTTGCCTCTCACTGAAGCTTTCTTT. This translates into CASSLPLTEAFF.

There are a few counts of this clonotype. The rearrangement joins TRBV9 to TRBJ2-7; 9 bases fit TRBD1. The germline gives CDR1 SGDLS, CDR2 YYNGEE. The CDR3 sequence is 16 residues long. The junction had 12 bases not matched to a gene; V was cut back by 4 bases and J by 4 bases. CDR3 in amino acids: CASSPRGQQGAYEQYF. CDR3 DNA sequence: TGTGCCAGCAGCCCAAGAGGGCAACAGGGGGCTTACGAGCAGTACTTC.

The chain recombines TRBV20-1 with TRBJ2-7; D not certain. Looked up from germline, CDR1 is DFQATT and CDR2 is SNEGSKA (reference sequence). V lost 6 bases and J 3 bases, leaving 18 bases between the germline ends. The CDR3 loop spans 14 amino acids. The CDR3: CSASRSGPDYEQYF. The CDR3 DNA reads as TGCAGTGCCAGTAGGTCAGGCCCCGACTACGAGCAGTACTTC.

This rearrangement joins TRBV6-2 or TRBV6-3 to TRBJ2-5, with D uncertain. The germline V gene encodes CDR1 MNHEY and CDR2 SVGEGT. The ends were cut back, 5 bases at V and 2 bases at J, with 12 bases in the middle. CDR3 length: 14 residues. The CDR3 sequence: CASSSRDLQETQYF. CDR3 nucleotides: TGTGCCAGCAGTAGCCGCGATCTTCAAGAGACCCAGTACTTC.

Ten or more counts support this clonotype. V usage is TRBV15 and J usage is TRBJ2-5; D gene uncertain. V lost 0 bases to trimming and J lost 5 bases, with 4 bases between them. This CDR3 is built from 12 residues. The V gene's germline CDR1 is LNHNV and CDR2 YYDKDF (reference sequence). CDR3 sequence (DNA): TGTGCCACCAGCAGAGAGGGGGAGACCCAGTACTTC. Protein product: CATSREGETQYF.

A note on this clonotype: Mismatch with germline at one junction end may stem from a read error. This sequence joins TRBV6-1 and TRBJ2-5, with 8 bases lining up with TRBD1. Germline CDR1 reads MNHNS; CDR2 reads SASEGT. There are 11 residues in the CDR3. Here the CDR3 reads CASSEEPTGVF. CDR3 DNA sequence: TGTGCCAGCAGTGAAGAACCGACAGGGGTCTTC.

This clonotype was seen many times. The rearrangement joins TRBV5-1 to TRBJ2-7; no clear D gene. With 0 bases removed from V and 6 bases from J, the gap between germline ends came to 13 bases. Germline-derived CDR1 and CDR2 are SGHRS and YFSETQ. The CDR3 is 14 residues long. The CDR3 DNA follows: TGCGCCAGCAGCTTGGCAGCTGCCCCGGGCGAGCAGTACTTC. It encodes CASSLAAAPGEQYF.

DNA of the CDR3: TGTGCCACAAGCGAAGGACAGGGACATCAGCCCCAGCATTTT. As protein: CATSEGQGHQPQHF. The chain carries TRBV25-1 and TRBJ1-5; 8 bases are shared with TRBD1. V was pared by 10 bases and J by 5 bases, with 10 bases of the junction left unmatched. Looked up from germline, CDR1 is MGHDK and CDR2 is SYGVNS. The CDR3 consists of 14 residues.

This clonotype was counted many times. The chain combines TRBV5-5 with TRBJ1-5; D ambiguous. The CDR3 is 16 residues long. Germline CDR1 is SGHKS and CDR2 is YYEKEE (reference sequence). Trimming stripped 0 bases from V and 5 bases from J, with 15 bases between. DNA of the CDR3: TGTGCCAGCAGCTTGGTTGGGAGGTCCCCTCATCAGCCCCAGCATTTT. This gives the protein CASSLVGRSPHQPQHF.

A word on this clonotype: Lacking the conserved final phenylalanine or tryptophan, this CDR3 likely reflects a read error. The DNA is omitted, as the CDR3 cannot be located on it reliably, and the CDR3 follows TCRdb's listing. Here the CDR3 reads CASSSQGG. The chain joins TRBV7-9 to TRBJ2-5; TRBD1, the table's D call, was not compared with the DNA. CDR1 and CDR2 from the germline V gene are SEHNR and FQNEAQ (reference sequence). The CDR3 spans 8 amino acids, including both terminal residues.

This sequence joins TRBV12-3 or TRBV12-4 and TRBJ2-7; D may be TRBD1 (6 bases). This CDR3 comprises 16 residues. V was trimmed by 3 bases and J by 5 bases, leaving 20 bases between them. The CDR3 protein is CASSLSPQGNFHEQYF. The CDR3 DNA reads TGTGCCAGCAGTTTGTCCCCACAGGGCAATTTCCACGAGCAGTACTTC.

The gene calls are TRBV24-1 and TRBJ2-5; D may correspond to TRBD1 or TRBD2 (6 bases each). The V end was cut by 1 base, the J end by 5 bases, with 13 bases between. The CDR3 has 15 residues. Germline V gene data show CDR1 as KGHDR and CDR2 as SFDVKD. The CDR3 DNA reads TGTGCCACCAGTGATTTAAGGGGGGCTGGGGAGACCCAGTACTTC. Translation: CATSDLRGAGETQYF.